These 30 T cell receptor beta chains came from one sample sequenced in a study of type 1 and type 2 diabetes patients. Amplification started from genomic DNA. The TCR beta CDR3 region was amplified using 30 forward and 13 reverse primers. TCRdb called the multiplex PCR reads again in MiXCR, with one record for every CDR3 protein. The sample records 270,000 or so distinct CDR3 sequences, roughly 50% being singletons. The specimen was peripheral blood mononuclear cells (PBMCs). These receptors were collected from a man aged 18 to 29 with type 2 diabetes.

CDR3 nucleotides: TGTGCCAGCAGCCCCACAGGGGGGTTCTACAATGAGCAGTTCTTC. Encoded protein: CASSPTGGFYNEQFF. The chain uses TRBV12-3 or TRBV12-4 and TRBJ2-1, with 8 positions matching TRBD1. The CDR3 is 15 amino acids. Trimming at V came to 6 bases and at J to 3 bases, leaving 7 bases not matched to a gene.

The rearrangement links TRBV19 to TRBJ1-1; D not certain. Germline V CDR1 and CDR2: LNHDA, SQIVND (reference sequence). The CDR3 has 13 amino acids. V lost 11 bases, J lost 2 bases, and 15 bases lay in between. The chain's CDR3 is CAARAPPNTEAFF. The CDR3, as DNA: TGTGCCGCTCGGGCCCCTCCTAACACTGAAGCTTTCTTT. Supplemented by reference TRBV19 and TRBJ1-1, the full variable domain reads DGGITQSPKYLFRKEGQNVTLSCEQNLNHDAMYWYRQDPGQGLRLIYYSQIVNDFQKGDIAEGYSVSREKKESFPLTVTSAQKNPTAFYLCAARAPPNTEAFFGQGTRLTVV.

The chain has TRBV9 and TRBJ2-7; no firm D call. This CDR3 has 11 residues. V lost 0 bases to trimming and J lost 7 bases, with 5 bases between them. Germline-derived CDR1 and CDR2 are SGDLS and YYNGEE. Here the CDR3 reads CASSVGQEQYF. In DNA form, the CDR3 reads TGTGCCAGCAGCGTAGGGCAGGAGCAGTACTTC.

This clonotype has a handful of counts. This sequence joins TRBV15 and TRBJ1-6; a weak D match, TRBD1 (6 bases). There are 14 residues in the CDR3. V was trimmed by 0 bases and J by 7 bases, leaving 7 bases between them. Germline lookup yields CDR1 LNHNV and CDR2 YYDKDF (reference sequence). The DNA of the CDR3 is TGTGCCACCAGCAGAGACAGGGGAAATTCACCCCTCCACTTT. As protein: CATSRDRGNSPLHF.

This clonotype was seen a few times. The chain recombines TRBV19 with TRBJ1-1; 11 bases are shared with TRBD1. Losses at the gene ends were 8 bases for V and 4 bases for J; bases not matched to a gene: 9. The CDR3 totals 15 residues. CDR1 LNHDA and CDR2 SQIVND come from the germline V gene (reference sequence). The CDR3 DNA is TGTGCCAGTTTCCTCGGACAGGGGGCTTTCACTGAAGCTTTCTTT. Its translation: CASFLGQGAFTEAFF.

The rearrangement joins TRBV19 to TRBJ2-2; maybe TRBD1 (7 bases). The CDR3 has 15 residues. The V end lost 8 bases, the J end lost 2 bases, and 15 bases lay between the germline ends. The V gene's germline CDR1 is LNHDA and CDR2 SQIVND (reference sequence). The CDR3 loop reads CASSGGLLNTGELFF. DNA for the CDR3: TGTGCCAGTTCAGGGGGGTTACTAAACACCGGGGAGCTGTTTTTT.

The V call is TRBV29-1, the J call TRBJ2-2; 7 bases are a match to TRBD2. After removal of 4 bases from V and 1 base from J, the junction contained 3 bases not matched to a gene. CDR1 is SQVTM, CDR2 ANQGSEA, per germline. CDR3 length: 14 amino acids. The CDR3 coding sequence is TGCAGCGTTGGTGCTAGCGGGAACACCGGGGAGCTGTTTTTT. Translating gives CSVGASGNTGELFF.

The chain recombines TRBV25-1 with TRBJ2-7; 12 nucleotides align to TRBD1. V trimming: 5 bases; J trimming: 5 bases; junction bases outside the gene matches: 10. The CDR3 sequence is 16 residues long. Germline CDR1 is MGHDK and CDR2 is SYGVNS. CDR3 coding DNA: TGTGCCAGCAGTTCCCCCGGGACAGGGGGCAAAAACGAGCAGTACTTC. Translated: CASSSPGTGGKNEQYF.

The chain recombines TRBV20-1 with TRBJ1-1; D gene ambiguous. CDR1 DFQATT and CDR2 SNEGSKA come from the germline V gene (reference sequence). Trimming pared 6 bases from V and 3 bases from J, leaving 17 bases between. The CDR3 covers 14 residues. CDR3 protein: CSATLGLDDTEAFF. DNA for the CDR3: TGCAGTGCCACCCTGGGTCTGGACGACACTGAAGCTTTCTTT.

V and J are TRBV29-1 and TRBJ2-5, with D unresolved. The germline V and J ends were trimmed by 7 bases and 4 bases, with 13 bases remaining between them. This CDR3 comprises 12 residues. CDR1 and CDR2 from the germline V gene are SQVTM and ANQGSEA. In nucleotides, the CDR3 is TGCAGCGCCACTTACTCCCCAGAGACCCAGTACTTC. This gives the protein CSATYSPETQYF.

V gene TRBV19 combines with J gene TRBJ1-5; D is ambiguous. V gave up 7 bases and J gave up 7 bases, with 20 bases separating them. The V gene's germline CDR1 is LNHDA and CDR2 SQIVND (reference sequence). The CDR3 extends over 15 amino acids. The CDR3 nucleotides read TGTGCCAGTACTCGACTTCTGGGTGTCGGCCAGCCCCAGCATTTT. Protein: CASTRLLGVGQPQHF.

This clonotype came up a few times. The rearrangement uses TRBV7-2 and TRBJ2-6; D possibly uses TRBD1 or TRBD2 (6 bases each). The CDR3 runs to 19 residues. In germline, CDR1 is SGHTA, CDR2 FQGNSA. V lost 0 bases and J lost 0, with 15 bases in between. CDR3 nucleotides: TGTGCCAGCAGCTTAGCTGGAGGGGGACAAGGCTCTGGGGCCAACGTCCTGACTTTC. Its protein is CASSLAGGGQGSGANVLTF. Based on the CDR3 plus reference TRBV7-2 and TRBJ2-6, the full variable domain is GAGVSQSPSNKVTEKGKDVELRCDPISGHTALYWYRQSLGQGLEFLIYFQGNSAPDKSGLPSDRFSAERTGGSVSTLTIQRTQQEDSAVYLCASSLAGGGQGSGANVLTFGAGSRLTVL.

Note on this clonotype: At one end the junction does not follow the germline gene, possibly because of a read error. The rearrangement uses TRBV7-9 and TRBJ2-2, with 10 bases identical to TRBD2. The CDR3 extends over 19 amino acids. The germline V gene has CDR1 SEHNR and CDR2 FQNEAQ (reference sequence). CDR3: CASSNSPRSGTSVSGELFF. The CDR3 DNA reads TGCGCCAGCAGCAACTCCCCCCGGTCCGGGACTAGCGTGTCCGGGGAGCTGTTTTTT.

This clonotype was observed a handful of times. In nucleotides, the CDR3 is TGTGCCTGGGCTCCCGGCGGGTCTAGCAATCAGCCCCAGCATTTT. Amino acids: CAWAPGGSSNQPQHF. The chain uses TRBV30 and TRBJ1-5; no clear D. Germline V CDR1 and CDR2: GTSNPN, SVGIG (reference sequence). CDR3 length: 15 residues. Trimming left V 5 bases short and J 0 bases short, with 14 bases between.

The chain is built from TRBV5-6 and TRBJ2-4; 13 nucleotides line up with TRBD2. Germline CDR1 is SGHDT and CDR2 is YYEEEE. The length of the CDR3 is 14 residues. V dropped 8 bases and J dropped 8; count of bases not matched to a gene: 7. The CDR3 reads CASSGLAGTDIQYF. In DNA form, the CDR3 reads TGTGCCAGTTCGGGACTAGCGGGAACCGACATTCAGTACTTC.

The chain carries TRBV7-8 and TRBJ1-1, with D maybe TRBD1 (5 bases). V was shortened by 3 bases and J by 0 bases, with 17 bases between the two germline ends. Germline loops: CDR1 SGHVS, CDR2 FQNEAQ. This CDR3 comprises 17 residues. DNA of the CDR3: TGTGCCAGCAGCTTCGGGGGAACAGGTACCATGAACACTGAAGCTTTCTTT. Amino acids: CASSFGGTGTMNTEAFF.

The chain combines TRBV30 with TRBJ1-1, with D perhaps TRBD1 (5 bases). The V gene's germline CDR1 is GTSNPN and CDR2 SVGIG (reference sequence). With 2 bases removed from V and 9 bases from J, the gap between germline ends came to 16 bases. The length of the CDR3 is 13 residues. The CDR3 bases are TGTGCCTGGAGTTTACTCGGAGGGACTAAAGCTTTCTTT. Its protein is CAWSLLGGTKAFF. The complete variable domain, with remaining parts taken from reference TRBV30 and TRBJ1-1, reads SQTIHQWPATLVQPVGSPLSLECTVEGTSNPNLYWYRQAAGRGLQLLFYSVGIGQISSEVPQNLSASRPQDRQFILSSKKLLLSDSGFYLCAWSLLGGTKAFFGQGTRLTVV.

In this sample, this clonotype turned up a few times. The rearrangement joins TRBV10-3 to TRBJ2-4; 8 bases align to TRBD2. V gave up 0 bases and J gave up 7 bases; unmatched junction bases: 2. Germline CDR1 is ENHRY and CDR2 is SYGVKD. The CDR3 runs 14 residues. CDR3 loop: CAISESGGGNIQYF. In nucleotides, the CDR3 is TGTGCCATCAGTGAGTCGGGCGGGGGGAACATTCAGTACTTC.

The genes are TRBV7-6 and TRBJ2-7; D gene ambiguous. CDR3 length equals 17 residues. The germline CDR1 and CDR2 sequences are SGHVS and FNYEAQ. V was pared by 1 base and J by 2 bases, with 18 bases between. CDR3: CASSLGRSFVPTYEQYF. As DNA, the CDR3 is TGTGCCAGCAGCTTAGGGCGCAGTTTCGTCCCTACCTACGAGCAGTACTTC.

The table lists this clonotype with a few counts. This rearrangement joins TRBV19 to TRBJ2-7, with a tentative D call TRBD2 (5 bases). Per the germline V gene, CDR1 is LNHDA and CDR2 is SQIVND (reference sequence). V was trimmed by 5 bases and J by 3 bases, leaving 11 bases between them. The CDR3 has 13 residues. The CDR3 DNA is TGTGCCAGTAGTCCCGGACTCTTCTACGAGCAGTACTTC. Protein: CASSPGLFYEQYF. The full variable domain, completed using reference TRBV19 and TRBJ2-7, is DGGITQSPKYLFRKEGQNVTLSCEQNLNHDAMYWYRQDPGQGLRLIYYSQIVNDFQKGDIAEGYSVSREKKESFPLTVTSAQKNPTAFYLCASSPGLFYEQYFGPGTRLTVT.

V is TRBV19 and J is TRBJ2-3, with D perhaps matching TRBD2 (5 bases). V dropped 3 bases and J dropped 1 base, with 14 bases sitting between them. The germline gives CDR1 LNHDA, CDR2 SQIVND (reference sequence). CDR3 size: 16 residues. CDR3 bases: TGTGCCAGTAGTATTAAGTCCCGGCGGGGCACAGATACGCAGTATTTT. Translating it yields CASSIKSRRGTDTQYF.

The chain recombines TRBV5-1 with TRBJ2-3, with TRBD2 as a possible D gene (6 bases). This CDR3 comprises 15 residues. CDR1 and CDR2 (germline): SGHRS, YFSETQ. V lost 4 bases, J lost 2 bases, and 14 bases lay in between. The CDR3 DNA reads TGCGCCAGCAGCACCGGGGACTCCGACACAGATACGCAGTATTTT. It codes for CASSTGDSDTDTQYF.

This clonotype has a handful of counts. This chain uses TRBV2 with TRBJ1-1, with D unclear. Germline V lookup: CDR1 SNHLY, CDR2 FYNNEI. The ends were cut back, 7 bases at V and 1 base at J, with 10 bases in the middle. This CDR3 spans 13 amino acids. The CDR3 DNA follows: TGTGCCAGCAAAGAGACGGAGAACACTGAAGCTTTCTTT. The encoded protein is CASKETENTEAFF.

A note on this clonotype: The junction departs from the called germline gene at one end, perhaps through a read error. CDR3 nucleotide sequence: TGTGCCAGCAGCTTAGGTAACAATCAGCCCCAGCATTTT. Amino acids: CASSLGNNQPQHF. The chain has TRBV5-1 and TRBJ1-5; D gene unclear. Per the germline V gene, CDR1 is SGHRS and CDR2 is YFSETQ. The CDR3 is made up of 13 amino acids.

The chain is built from TRBV25-1 and TRBJ2-7; possibly TRBD1 or TRBD2 for D (5 bases each). The CDR3 totals 18 residues. CDR1 MGHDK and CDR2 SYGVNS come from the germline V gene. Trimming stripped 2 bases from V and 0 bases from J, with 20 bases between. The CDR3 bases are TGTGCCAGCAGTGAAAAGCCCGAGCCCCCAGGGAGCTCCTACGAGCAGTACTTC. Translating it yields CASSEKPEPPGSSYEQYF.

Only a few counts were recorded for this clonotype. The gene calls are TRBV7-8 and TRBJ2-1; D gene uncertain. In germline, CDR1 is SGHVS, CDR2 FQNEAQ. V was clipped by 3 bases and J by 5 bases, with 11 bases between them. This CDR3 spans 14 amino acids. CDR3: CASSLRPQNNEQFF. As DNA, the CDR3 is TGTGCCAGCAGCTTGAGACCGCAAAACAATGAGCAGTTCTTC.

This sequence joins TRBV2 and TRBJ2-7, with 9 bases lining up with TRBD1. Germline V gives CDR1 SNHLY, CDR2 FYNNEI. Trimming removed 7 bases from V and 5 bases from J; junction bases left unmatched: 9. The CDR3 has 14 amino acids. CDR3 sequence (DNA): TGTGCCAGCATCGCCCGGGACAGGGTCCACGAGCAGTACTTC. It encodes CASIARDRVHEQYF. Complete variable domain (other parts from reference TRBV2 and TRBJ2-7): EPEVTQTPSHQVTQMGQEVILRCVPISNHLYFYWYRQILGQKVEFLVSFYNNEISEKSEIFDDQFSVERPDGSNFTLKIRSTKLEDSAMYFCASIARDRVHEQYFGPGTRLTVT.

This chain joins TRBV12-3 or TRBV12-4 and TRBJ1-6, with 9 bases matching TRBD1. Germline trimming cut 6 bases from V and 6 bases from J; bases unmatched to any gene: 6. CDR3 length: 15 amino acids. In nucleotides, the CDR3 is TGTGCCAGCAGCTTAACAGGGGGCATTAATTCACCCCTCCACTTT. It yields the protein CASSLTGGINSPLHF.

This clonotype was found a few times. The chain employs TRBV30 and TRBJ2-7; 14 bases are a match to TRBD2. Germline-derived CDR1 and CDR2 are GTSNPN and SVGIG (reference sequence). V trimming: 5 bases; J trimming: 3 bases; junction bases outside the gene matches: 3. This CDR3 contains 14 residues. The CDR3 here is CAWGGLAGDYEQYF. CDR3 bases: TGTGCCTGGGGGGGACTAGCGGGAGACTACGAGCAGTACTTC. Full variable domain (remainder filled in from reference TRBV30 and TRBJ2-7): SQTIHQWPATLVQPVGSPLSLECTVEGTSNPNLYWYRQAAGRGLQLLFYSVGIGQISSEVPQNLSASRPQDRQFILSSKKLLLSDSGFYLCAWGGLAGDYEQYFGPGTRLTVT.

V usage is TRBV4-2 and J usage is TRBJ2-7; TRBD1 matches at 10 bases. Looked up from germline, CDR1 is LGHNA and CDR2 is YNFKEQ. V dropped 2 bases and J dropped 3; count of bases not matched to a gene: 10. The CDR3 runs to 17 residues. The CDR3 DNA follows: TGTGCCAGCAGCCAATTTTTTGGGACAGGGGCTTTCTACGAGCAGTACTTC. It translates to CASSQFFGTGAFYEQYF.